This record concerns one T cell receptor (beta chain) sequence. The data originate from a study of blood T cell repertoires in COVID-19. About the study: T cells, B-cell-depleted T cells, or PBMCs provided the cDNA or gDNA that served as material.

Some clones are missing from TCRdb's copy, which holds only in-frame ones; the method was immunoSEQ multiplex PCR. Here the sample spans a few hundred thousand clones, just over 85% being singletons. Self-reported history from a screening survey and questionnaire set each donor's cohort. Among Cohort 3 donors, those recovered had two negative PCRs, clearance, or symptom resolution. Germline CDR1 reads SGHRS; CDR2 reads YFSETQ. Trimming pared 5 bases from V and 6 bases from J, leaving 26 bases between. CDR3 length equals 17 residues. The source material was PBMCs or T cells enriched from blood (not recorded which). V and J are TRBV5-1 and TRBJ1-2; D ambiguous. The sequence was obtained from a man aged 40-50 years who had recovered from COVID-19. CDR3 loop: CASRDFTLIRNPDGYTF. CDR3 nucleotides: TGCGCCAGCAGAGACTTTACTCTGATTAGGAACCCGGATGGCTACACCTTC.